This T cell receptor beta chain was observed in a study of T cells in women clearing cervical HPV infection. In the study overall: Case blood drawn at lesion detection; control blood after infection cleared.

HPV was found by MY09/MY11 PCR and dot-blot genotyping. Details on this clone: Sequencing ends 3 residues short of the CDR3 end; the germline J gene provides the rest.

TCRdb's copy holds only in-frame clones and misses some; the assay was immunoSEQ multiplex PCR. Its listing shows around 29,000 clones. This CDR3 has 15 residues. Trimming cost V 7 bases and J 0 bases; bases outside gene matches: 7. Per germline, CDR1 SGHVS and CDR2 FQNEAQ. The sample taken for sequencing was blood buffy coat. The chain recombines TRBV7-8 with TRBJ2-7; 9 nucleotides align to TRBD1. The receptor was derived from a woman aged 18 to 75 with a cervical HPV16 infection that either progressed to CIN3+ or cleared (not recorded which). The CDR3 DNA, read in part, is TGTGCCAGCACCGACAGGGGGTTTGTCTCCTACGAG. Protein: CASTDRGFVSYE. The full-length CDR3 reads as CASTDRGFVSYEQYF.